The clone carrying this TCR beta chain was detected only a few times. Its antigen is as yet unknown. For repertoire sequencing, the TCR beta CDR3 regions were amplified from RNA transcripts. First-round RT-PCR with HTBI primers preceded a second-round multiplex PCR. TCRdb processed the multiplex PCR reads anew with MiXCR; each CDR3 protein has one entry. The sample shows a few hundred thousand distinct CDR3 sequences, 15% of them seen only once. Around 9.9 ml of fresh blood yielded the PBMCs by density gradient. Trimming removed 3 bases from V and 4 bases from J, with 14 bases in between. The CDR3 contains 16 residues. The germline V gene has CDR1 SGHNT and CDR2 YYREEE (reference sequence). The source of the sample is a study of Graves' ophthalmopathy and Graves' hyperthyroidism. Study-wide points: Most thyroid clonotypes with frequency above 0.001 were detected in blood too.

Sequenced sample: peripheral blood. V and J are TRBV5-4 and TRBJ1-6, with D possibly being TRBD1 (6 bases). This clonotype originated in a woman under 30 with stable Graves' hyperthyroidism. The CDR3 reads CASSSGGLPYNSPLHF. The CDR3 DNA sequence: TGTGCCAGCAGCTCCGGGGGCCTCCCGTATAATTCACCCCTCCACTTT.